This TCR beta chain was identified in a study of spatial heterogeneity in lung cancer. Looking at the study overall: Donation came from over 60 patients with untreated early-stage non-small cell lung cancer. Those follow-up PBMC samples that were available underwent sequencing, at a median interval of roughly two years following resection.

TCRdb re-called the 5' RACE reads with MiXCR, one entry per CDR3 protein. The sample consists of about 15,000 distinct CDR3 sequences, roughly 6.5% of them appearing once. Time point indicated: blood at routine non-recurrence follow-up after resection. The germline V and J ends were trimmed by 6 bases and 0 bases, with 16 bases remaining between them. This CDR3 has 15 amino acids. The germline V gene encodes CDR1 DFQATT and CDR2 SNEGSKA (reference sequence). This clonotype was seen at least ten times. The sequence came from a male donor with early-stage non-small cell lung cancer. The specimen was PBMCs, collected at follow-up. This chain joins TRBV20-1 and TRBJ2-3; D not resolved. CDR3: CSASVRRSSTDTQYF. CDR3 DNA sequence: TGCAGTGCCTCTGTCCGGCGTTCTAGCACAGATACGCAGTATTTT.